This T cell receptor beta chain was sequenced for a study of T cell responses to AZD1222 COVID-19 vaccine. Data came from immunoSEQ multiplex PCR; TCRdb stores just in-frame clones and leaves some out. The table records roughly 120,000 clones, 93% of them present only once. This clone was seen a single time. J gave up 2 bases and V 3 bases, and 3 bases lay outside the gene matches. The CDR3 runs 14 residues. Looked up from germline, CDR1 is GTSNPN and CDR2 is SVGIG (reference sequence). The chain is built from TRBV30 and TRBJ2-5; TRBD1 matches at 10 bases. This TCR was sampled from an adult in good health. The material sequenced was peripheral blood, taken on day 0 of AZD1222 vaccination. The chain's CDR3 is CAWRGTGAQETQYF. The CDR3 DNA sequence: TGTGCCTGGAGGGGGACAGGGGCACAAGAGACCCAGTACTTC.